Included here is one T cell receptor beta chain sequence, with context. The antigen remains undetermined. This sample is drawn from a study of T cell repertoires in cytomegalovirus infection. About the research overall: Through public TCR beta signatures, both CMV infection and matching HLA type were indicated.

TCRdb re-derived calls from the reads in MiXCR, one entry per CDR3 protein. The sample holds 750,000 to 900,000 distinct CDR3 sequences; about 29% are singletons and the top ten take approximately 14%. This TCR derives from a human donor in good health (CMV status not recorded). Some clones in this sample may be carry-over from other donors' samples. Source: cultured CD8+ T cells from PBMCs, taken from culture after CMV antigen stimulation.

As DNA, the CDR3 is TGCGCCAGCAGCCCCGGAGGACAGGGGCCCTACAATGAGCAGTTCTTC. Translating it yields CASSPGGQGPYNEQFF. The chain combines TRBV4-3 with TRBJ2-1, with 9 bases lining up with TRBD1. V lost 4 bases and J lost 2; bases outside the gene matches: 6. Per the germline V gene, CDR1 is LGHNA and CDR2 is YSLEER. The CDR3 has 16 amino acids.